These 29 T cell receptor beta chains came from one sample sequenced in a study of CD8 T cells in ankylosing spondylitis. TCRdb re-derived calls from the 5' RACE reads in MiXCR, one entry per CDR3 protein. The repertoire holds over 150,000 distinct CDR3 sequences, with roughly 13% as singletons. Sequencing was carried out using blood, either unsorted or a sorted T cell fraction (not recorded which). These receptors came from a male donor with ankylosing spondylitis or in good health (not recorded which).

This clonotype was recorded a few times. The V and J genes are TRBV4-1 and TRBJ2-5, with 11 bases fitting TRBD1. The germline CDR1 and CDR2 sequences are MGHRA and YSYEKL. The CDR3 covers 16 residues. Unmatched junction bases numbered 6, after V lost 4 bases and J lost 2 bases. This CDR3 reads CASSPSDRGPQETQYF. The CDR3 bases are TGCGCCAGCAGCCCTTCGGACAGGGGGCCTCAAGAGACCCAGTACTTC.

This clonotype was observed many times. The chain's CDR3 is CASSSGAAYEQYF. For the CDR3, the DNA is TGTGCCAGCAGTAGCGGGGCCGCCTACGAGCAGTACTTC. V usage is TRBV2 and J usage is TRBJ2-7; 7 nucleotides agree with TRBD2. Per the germline V gene, CDR1 is SNHLY and CDR2 is FYNNEI. Unmatched junction bases numbered 3, after V lost 5 bases and J lost 2 bases. This CDR3 is built from 13 residues.

This clonotype was recorded at least ten times. The chain has TRBV5-5 and TRBJ2-2, with 13 bases aligning to TRBD2. V trimming: 0 bases; J trimming: 0 bases; junction bases outside the gene matches: 2. Germline V gene data show CDR1 as SGHKS and CDR2 as YYEKEE (reference sequence). This CDR3 has 18 residues. CDR3 sequence (DNA): TGTGCCAGCAGCTTGGGACTAGCGGGGGGCCCGAACACCGGGGAGCTGTTTTTT. This encodes CASSLGLAGGPNTGELFF.

The rearrangement links TRBV10-2 to TRBJ2-3, with unresolved D. This CDR3 has 12 residues. Germline V gene sequence: CDR1 WSHSY, CDR2 SAAADI. Trimming removed 8 bases from V and 5 bases from J, with 11 bases in between. CDR3 in amino acids: CASAASGDTQYF. For the CDR3, the DNA is TGCGCCAGCGCAGCCTCAGGAGATACGCAGTATTTT.

V is TRBV5-5 and J is TRBJ2-3; the match to TRBD1 covers 12 bases. In germline, CDR1 is SGHKS, CDR2 YYEKEE (reference sequence). V was clipped by 4 bases and J by 3 bases; unmatched bases: 6. This CDR3 contains 16 residues. The CDR3 here is CASSLGTGGLTDTQYF. DNA for the CDR3: TGTGCCAGCAGCCTAGGGACAGGGGGCTTAACAGATACGCAGTATTTT.

This clonotype was recorded many times. The gene calls are TRBV12-3 or TRBV12-4 and TRBJ1-4; D ambiguous. The V end lost 6 bases, the J end lost 5 bases, and 7 bases lay between the germline ends. The CDR3 spans 12 residues. CDR3 protein: CASSLENEKLFF. CDR3 nucleotide sequence: TGTGCCAGCAGCCTAGAGAATGAAAAACTGTTTTTT.

Concerning this clonotype itself: This may arise from a read error, as a much more abundant clone is one base away. No conserved phenylalanine or tryptophan ends this CDR3, so it is likely a read error. The V call is TRBV10-3, the J call TRBJ2-7; no reliable D call. CDR1 ENHRY and CDR2 SYGVKD come from the germline V gene. Trimming removed 0 bases at V and 4 bases at J, with 10 bases between. CDR3 length: 14 residues. As DNA, the CDR3 is TGTGCCATCAGTGAGTCGGAAGGTCCATACGAGCAGTACTAC. Protein: CAISESEGPYEQYY.

This clonotype was recorded many times. The V gene is TRBV7-9, the J gene TRBJ2-7; D is unresolved. The CDR3 runs to 11 residues. Germline V gene sequence: CDR1 SEHNR, CDR2 FQNEAQ (reference sequence). Trimming shortened V by 1 base and J by 5 bases, and 3 bases separated the two germline ends. The CDR3 reads CASSLGNEQYF. As DNA, the CDR3 is TGTGCCAGCAGCTTAGGAAACGAGCAGTACTTC.

The CDR3 reads CASSLSDYSGANVLTF. CDR3 in DNA: TGCGCCAGCAGCCTCTCGGACTACTCTGGGGCCAACGTCCTGACTTTC. V usage is TRBV5-1 and J usage is TRBJ2-6, with D perhaps matching TRBD2 (6 bases). V dropped 4 bases and J dropped 0 bases, with 11 bases sitting between them. CDR1 SGHRS and CDR2 YFSETQ come from the germline V gene. The CDR3 runs to 16 residues.

The gene calls are TRBV7-9 and TRBJ2-7; weak D call: TRBD2 (6 bases). V lost 3 bases and J lost 6, with 18 bases in between. Germline assignment: CDR1 SEHNR and CDR2 FQNEAQ (reference sequence). The CDR3 is 15 residues long. Written as DNA, the CDR3 is TGTGCCAGCAGCTTCGTCCGGGGGACTGGGAGCGAGCAGTACTTC. This encodes CASSFVRGTGSEQYF.

This clonotype was detected only a few times. This chain links TRBV4-1 with TRBJ2-1; TRBD2 agrees at 7 bases. The V segment lost 2 bases and the J segment 5 bases; nucleotides outside the gene matches: 9. CDR3 length: 16 residues. Germline V gene lookup returns CDR1 MGHRA and CDR2 YSYEKL. The CDR3 nucleotides read TGCGCCAGCAGCCAAACTGCGGGGGACTACCACAATGAGCAGTTCTTC. Translating gives CASSQTAGDYHNEQFF.

This clonotype was recorded many times. The chain links TRBV4-2 to TRBJ2-1, with D perhaps TRBD1 or TRBD2 (5 bases each). V dropped 1 base and J dropped 2 bases, with 21 bases sitting between them. CDR3 size: 19 residues. CDR1 LGHNA and CDR2 YNFKEQ come from the germline V gene. The CDR3 DNA is TGTGCCAGCAGCCAAGGCCCCCGGGGCCCAGAAAGCGCCTACAATGAGCAGTTCTTC. Amino acid sequence: CASSQGPRGPESAYNEQFF.

This clonotype was detected a few times. The V gene is TRBV27, the J gene TRBJ2-7; the D gene is possibly TRBD1 (5 bases). From germline, CDR1 is MNHEY and CDR2 SMNVEV (reference sequence). The CDR3 spans 14 residues. V was trimmed by 5 bases and J by 0 bases, leaving 11 bases between them. Here the CDR3 DNA reads TGTGCCAGCAGTGAACAGGTGAGCTCCTACGAGCAGTACTTC. Protein product: CASSEQVSSYEQYF.

This clonotype has more than one count but fewer than ten. This chain connects TRBV21-1 to TRBJ2-7; TRBD1 is the table's D call and was not checked against the DNA. TRBV21-1 is termed a pseudogene. The CDR3 has 15 amino acids. For the CDR3, the DNA is TGTGCCAGCAGCCTCCTGTTATACAGCCTTAGGAAGCAGTACTTC. Amino acid sequence: CASSLLLYSLRKQYF.

In its sample, this clonotype was seen many times. This sequence joins TRBV7-9 and TRBJ2-3; D is perhaps TRBD1 or TRBD2 (5 bases each). Germline V gene data show CDR1 as SEHNR and CDR2 as FQNEAQ (reference sequence). Trimming cost V 5 bases and J 4 bases, with 13 bases left between them. This CDR3 is built from 14 residues. The CDR3 here is CASSPPRDPDTQYF. The CDR3 region has the DNA TGTGCCAGCAGCCCACCCCGGGACCCAGATACGCAGTATTTT.

The genes are TRBV7-9 and TRBJ2-2; D unclear. The CDR3 extends over 12 amino acids. The germline V gene has CDR1 SEHNR and CDR2 FQNEAQ (reference sequence). V lost 5 bases, J lost 7 bases, and 8 bases lay in between. CDR3 DNA: TGTGCCAGCAGCCCGACAAACGGGGAGCTGTTTTTT. Amino acids: CASSPTNGELFF.

The chain carries TRBV4-2 and TRBJ1-2, with a weak D call TRBD1 (5 bases). This CDR3 is 14 amino acids long. From germline, CDR1 is LGHNA and CDR2 YNFKEQ. Trimming took 1 base from V and 10 from J, leaving 16 bases between them. The DNA for the CDR3 is TGTGCCAGCAGCCAAGGGGGGGACCTTGGTGACTACACCTTC. Protein sequence: CASSQGGDLGDYTF.

This clonotype was recorded at least ten times. This chain connects TRBV5-1 to TRBJ2-3; 7 nucleotides align to TRBD1. In germline, CDR1 is SGHRS, CDR2 YFSETQ. CDR3 size: 16 residues. The V and J ends lost 6 bases and 0 bases, in that order; junction bases with no gene match: 10. CDR3 amino acids: CASTWGRDSSTDTQYF. The CDR3 nucleotides read TGCGCCAGCACCTGGGGCCGGGACAGTAGCACAGATACGCAGTATTTT.

This clonotype was found a few times. The chain joins TRBV2 to TRBJ2-2; 12 nucleotides match TRBD2. Germline CDR1 reads SNHLY; CDR2 reads FYNNEI. Trimming took 6 bases from V and 8 from J; bases not matched to a gene: 7. The CDR3 totals 15 residues. The CDR3 bases are TGTGCCAGCAGGGAGACTAGCGGGAGAACTGGGGAGCTGTTTTTT. The encoded protein is CASRETSGRTGELFF.

V gene TRBV7-9 combines with J gene TRBJ1-2; D remains unclear. Germline V gene sequence: CDR1 SEHNR, CDR2 FQNEAQ (reference sequence). Trimming removed 5 bases at V and 6 bases at J, with 13 bases between. This CDR3 spans 13 amino acids. CDR3 region: CASSKGTSDGYTF. The CDR3 DNA reads TGTGCCAGCAGCAAGGGAACCTCCGATGGCTACACCTTC.

This clonotype came up a few times. CDR3 loop: CASSLQSSYNSPLHF. CDR3 nucleotide sequence: TGTGCCAGCAGCTTACAGAGCTCCTATAATTCACCCCTCCACTTT. The genes are TRBV12-3 or TRBV12-4 and TRBJ1-6; D is ambiguous. CDR3 length: 15 residues. Between the trimmed V and J ends, which lost 6 bases and 0 bases, there was a span of 9 bases.

This clonotype turned up a few times. The chain employs TRBV7-6 and TRBJ2-2; TRBD1 matches at 10 bases. V was clipped by 5 bases and J by 5 bases; unmatched bases: 11. The CDR3 is 17 amino acids. Germline CDR1 is SGHVS and CDR2 is FNYEAQ. CDR3 residues: CASSRRGTGDPTGELFF. Written as DNA, the CDR3 is TGTGCCAGCAGCCGACGCGGGACAGGGGACCCTACCGGGGAGCTGTTTTTT.

The sample holds a few counts of this clonotype. The rearrangement joins TRBV5-1 to TRBJ2-2; D perhaps matches TRBD2 (5 bases). CDR3 size: 15 residues. Germline CDR1 SGHRS, CDR2 YFSETQ. V lost 2 bases and J lost 1, with 9 bases in between. Here the CDR3 reads CASSFDGENTGELFF. CDR3 in DNA: TGCGCCAGCAGCTTCGACGGGGAGAACACCGGGGAGCTGTTTTTT. Full variable domain (missing parts from reference TRBV5-1 and TRBJ2-2): KAGVTQTPRYLIKTRGQQVTLSCSPISGHRSVSWYQQTPGQGLQFLFEYFSETQRNKGNFPGRFSGRQFSNSRSEMNVSTLELGDSALYLCASSFDGENTGELFFGEGSRLTVL.

The gene calls are TRBV5-5 and TRBJ2-5; possibly TRBD1 for D (6 bases). The CDR3 has 16 residues. V was clipped by 2 bases and J by 2 bases, with 16 bases between them. Germline V CDR1 and CDR2: SGHKS, YYEKEE (reference sequence). The CDR3 region is CASSFDLGGLQETQYF. DNA for the CDR3: TGTGCCAGCAGCTTCGACTTAGGGGGTTTGCAAGAGACCCAGTACTTC. The complete variable domain, with remaining parts taken from reference TRBV5-5 and TRBJ2-5, reads DAGVTQSPTHLIKTRGQQVTLRCSPISGHKSVSWYQQVLGQGPQFIFQYYEKEERGRGNFPDRFSARQFPNYSSELNVNALLLGDSALYLCASSFDLGGLQETQYFGPGTRLLVL.

This clonotype was picked up many times. This chain uses TRBV5-5 with TRBJ1-1, with D hard to call. In germline, CDR1 is SGHKS, CDR2 YYEKEE (reference sequence). Between the trimmed V and J ends, which lost 1 base and 2 bases, there was a span of 9 bases. The CDR3 has 14 residues. This chain's CDR3 is CASSLTLLNTEAFF. The CDR3 DNA reads TGTGCCAGCAGCTTGACGTTGCTCAACACTGAAGCTTTCTTT.

This clonotype was recorded many times. The chain combines TRBV5-1 with TRBJ2-7; 9 positions match TRBD2. The CDR3 consists of 15 residues. Germline CDR1 reads SGHRS; CDR2 reads YFSETQ. The V gene end was trimmed by 4 bases and the J gene end by 0 bases; junction bases not matched to a gene: 5. The CDR3 is CASSPIAGDSYEQYF. The CDR3, as DNA: TGCGCCAGCAGCCCGATAGCGGGGGACTCCTACGAGCAGTACTTC. The whole variable domain, filled in from reference TRBV5-1 and TRBJ2-7, reads KAGVTQTPRYLIKTRGQQVTLSCSPISGHRSVSWYQQTPGQGLQFLFEYFSETQRNKGNFPGRFSGRQFSNSRSEMNVSTLELGDSALYLCASSPIAGDSYEQYFGPGTRLTVT.

The chain uses TRBV7-9 and TRBJ2-3; 9 bases fit TRBD2. In germline, CDR1 is SEHNR, CDR2 FQNEAQ (reference sequence). The CDR3 consists of 13 residues. V lost 11 bases to trimming and J lost 1 base; unmatched junction nucleotides: 4. As DNA, the CDR3 is TGTGCCGGTCGGACTAGCGGCACAGATACGCAGTATTTT. Protein product: CAGRTSGTDTQYF.

This clonotype was counted only a few times. J is TRBJ2-7 and V is TRBV20-1; D may match TRBD1 or TRBD2 (5 bases each). CDR1 DFQATT and CDR2 SNEGSKA come from the germline V gene (reference sequence). This CDR3 spans 12 amino acids. For the CDR3, the DNA is TGCAGCTTCAGGGACGGGAACTACGAGCAGTACTTC. This translates into CSFRDGNYEQYF.

This clonotype has more than one count but fewer than ten. The J gene is TRBJ1-1, the V gene TRBV25-1; TRBD1 matches 10 bases. Germline assignment: CDR1 MGHDK and CDR2 SYGVNS. After removal of 4 bases from V and 1 base from J, the junction contained 9 bases not matched to a gene. The CDR3 consists of 17 residues. In DNA, the CDR3 is TGTGCCAGCAGTGCCCAGGACAGGGGGAAAGGGAACACTGAAGCTTTCTTT. As protein: CASSAQDRGKGNTEAFF.